The clone carrying this T cell receptor (beta chain) was seen at least ten times. The source of the sample is a study of blood T cell repertoires in COVID-19. Study summary: Nucleic acid was either cDNA or gDNA, and it came from T cells, B-cell-depleted T cells, or PBMCs.

Original processing methods: Reference gene primer amplification gave estimated nucleated cell counts. TCRdb keeps only in-frame clones here, not all; method: immunoSEQ multiplex PCR. V and J calls and clone size come straight from that table; D and trimming were deduced from the DNA. The sample comprises a few hundred thousand clones, 70% to 85% of which are singletons, and approximately 9.1% rests with the top ten. The CDR3 is 13 residues long. The germline CDR1 and CDR2 sequences are MDHEN and SYDVKM. V lost 6 bases and J 4 bases, leaving 10 bases between the germline ends. The receptor comes from a man of 80 years or more with acute or convalescent COVID-19. The specimen was peripheral blood. The rearrangement joins TRBV28 to TRBJ1-5, with D uncertain. The CDR3 nucleotides are TGTGCCAGCAGCTCCCAACTTAATCAGCCCCAGCATTTT. Encoded protein: CASSSQLNQPQHF.